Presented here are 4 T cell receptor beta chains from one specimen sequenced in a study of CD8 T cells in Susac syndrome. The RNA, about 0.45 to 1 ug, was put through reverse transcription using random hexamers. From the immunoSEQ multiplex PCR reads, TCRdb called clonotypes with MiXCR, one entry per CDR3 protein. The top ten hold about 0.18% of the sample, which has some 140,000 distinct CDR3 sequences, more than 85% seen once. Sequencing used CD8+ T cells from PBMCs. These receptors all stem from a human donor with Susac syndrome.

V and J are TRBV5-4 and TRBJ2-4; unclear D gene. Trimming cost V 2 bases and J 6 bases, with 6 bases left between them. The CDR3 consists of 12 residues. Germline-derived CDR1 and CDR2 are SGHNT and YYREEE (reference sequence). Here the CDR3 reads CASSFSPNIQYF. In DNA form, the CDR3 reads TGTGCCAGCAGCTTCTCCCCAAACATTCAGTACTTC. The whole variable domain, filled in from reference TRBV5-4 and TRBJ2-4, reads ETGVTQSPTHLIKTRGQQVTLRCSSQSGHNTVSWYQQALGQGPQFIFQYYREEENGRGNFPPRFSGLQFPNYSSELNVNALELDDSALYLCASSFSPNIQYFGAGTRLSVL.

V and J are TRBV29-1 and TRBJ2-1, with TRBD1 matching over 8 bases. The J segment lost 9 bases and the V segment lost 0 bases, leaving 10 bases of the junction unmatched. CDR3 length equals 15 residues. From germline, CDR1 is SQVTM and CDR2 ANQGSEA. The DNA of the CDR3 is TGCAGCGTTGAAGATAATACAGGGGGGTATGGTGAGCAGTTCTTC. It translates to CSVEDNTGGYGEQFF.

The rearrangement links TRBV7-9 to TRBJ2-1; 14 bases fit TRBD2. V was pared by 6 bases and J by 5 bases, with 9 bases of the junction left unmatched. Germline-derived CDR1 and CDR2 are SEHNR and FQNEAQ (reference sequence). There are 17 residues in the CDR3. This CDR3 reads CASRSGLAGGIHNEQFF. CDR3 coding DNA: TGTGCCAGCAGATCCGGACTAGCGGGAGGCATACACAATGAGCAGTTCTTC.

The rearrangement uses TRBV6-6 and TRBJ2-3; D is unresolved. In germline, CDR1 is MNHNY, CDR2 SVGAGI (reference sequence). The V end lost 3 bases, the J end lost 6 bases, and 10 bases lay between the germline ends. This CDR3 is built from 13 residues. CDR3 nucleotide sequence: TGTGCCAGCAGTTATCGGTTTGTGGATACGCAGTATTTT. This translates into CASSYRFVDTQYF.